Listed here are 11 T cell receptor beta chains from one sample, sequenced in a study of blood T cell repertoires in COVID-19. The repertoire was sequenced with immunoSEQ multiplex PCR; TCRdb's copy has only in-frame clones and lacks some. The sample holds about 65,000 clones, 90% to 95% seen once. Sequencing used peripheral blood. These receptors were taken from a man aged 65-85 years with active COVID-19.

J is TRBJ1-4 and V is TRBV6-5; 7 nucleotides line up with TRBD1. The ends lost 0 bases at V and 4 bases at J; junction bases unmatched: 5. CDR3 length equals 16 residues. The germline CDR1 and CDR2 sequences are MNHEY and SVGAGI. The chain's CDR3 is CASSYSKQGYNEKLFF. The DNA of the CDR3 is TGTGCCAGCAGTTACTCGAAACAGGGGTATAATGAAAAACTGTTTTTT.

On this clone itself: The junction departs from germline at one end; a sequencing error may be responsible. V is TRBV5-5 and J is TRBJ2-5; D may be TRBD1 (6 bases). Germline V gives CDR1 SGHKS, CDR2 YYEKEE (reference sequence). CDR3 length equals 16 residues. The CDR3 nucleotides read TGTGCCAGCAGTTTGGCCATACAGGGAGCGAAAGAGACCCAGTACTTC. This sequence encodes CASSLAIQGAKETQYF.

The chain links TRBV12-3 or TRBV12-4 to TRBJ1-1, with D perhaps TRBD1 (5 bases). This CDR3 is 11 amino acids long. V lost 5 bases to trimming and J lost 11 bases, with 12 bases between them. The CDR3, as DNA: TGTGCCAGCAGTCCCGGACATTCGGCTTTCTTT. It codes for CASSPGHSAFF.

The chain couples TRBV7-9 to TRBJ1-2; a weak D match, TRBD1 (5 bases). Trimming shortened V by 1 base and J by 4 bases, and 10 bases separated the two germline ends. The length of the CDR3 is 14 residues. The V gene's germline CDR1 is SEHNR and CDR2 FQNEAQ (reference sequence). In DNA form, the CDR3 reads TGTGCCAGCAGCTTAGTCGCAGGGCCCTATGGCTACACCTTC. It codes for CASSLVAGPYGYTF.

The CDR3 is CASRTGGGSYNEQFF. Here the CDR3 DNA reads TGTGCCAGCAGAACAGGGGGTGGGAGCTACAATGAGCAGTTCTTC. The chain has TRBV27 and TRBJ2-1; 8 nucleotides align to TRBD1. With V trimmed by 6 bases and J by 3 bases, 7 bases remained unmatched. The CDR3 extends over 15 amino acids. Germline loops: CDR1 MNHEY, CDR2 SMNVEV (reference sequence).

The rearrangement links TRBV11-2 to TRBJ2-7, with 8 bases fitting TRBD1. V lost 2 bases to trimming and J lost 5 bases; unmatched junction nucleotides: 11. The CDR3 length is 16 residues. CDR1 is SGHAT, CDR2 FQNNGV, per germline. CDR3 nucleotides: TGTGCCAGCAGCTTAAGAAATGCCGGGACAGGCCACGAGCAGTACTTC. Its translation is CASSLRNAGTGHEQYF.

This chain connects TRBV7-3 to TRBJ2-6, with 8 bases aligning to TRBD1. Trimming at V came to 2 bases and at J to 0 bases, leaving 9 bases not matched to a gene. Germline V gene data show CDR1 as SGHTA and CDR2 as FQGTGA. The CDR3 covers 19 residues. CDR3: CASSLRQGTPFSGANVLTF. CDR3 in DNA: TGTGCCAGCAGCTTACGACAGGGGACTCCTTTCTCTGGGGCCAACGTCCTGACTTTC.

This clone has just a few counts. The rearrangement uses TRBV21-1 and TRBJ2-7; the DNA was not used to check the table's D call, TRBD1. TRBV21-1 is a pseudogene segment. CDR3 length equals 16 residues. This CDR3 is CASSKWAQTGNYEQYV. The CDR3 nucleotides read TGTGCCAGCAGCAAATGGGCCCAGACAGGTAACTACGAGCAGTACGTC.

This chain joins TRBV10-2 and TRBJ2-2, with unresolved D. The germline gives CDR1 WSHSY, CDR2 SAAADI. With 3 bases removed from V and 6 bases from J, the gap between germline ends came to 8 bases. CDR3 size: 13 residues. The CDR3 region has the DNA TGCGCCAGCAGTGATCGCCGGGCCGGGGAGCTGTTTTTT. Its protein product is CASSDRRAGELFF.

The rearrangement links TRBV29-1 to TRBJ1-4, with D possibly matching TRBD1 (5 bases). CDR1 and CDR2 (germline): SQVTM, ANQGSEA. Trimming stripped 7 bases from V and 0 bases from J, with 12 bases between. CDR3 length: 14 residues. Written as DNA, the CDR3 is TGCAGCGCGGGAGGGGATGCAACTAATGAAAAACTGTTTTTT. Its translation is CSAGGDATNEKLFF. Full variable domain (outside the CDR3, taken from reference TRBV29-1 and TRBJ1-4): SAVISQKPSRDICQRGTSLTIQCQVDSQVTMMFWYRQQPGQSLTLIATANQGSEATYESGFVIDKFPISRPNLTFSTLTVSNMSPEDSSIYLCSAGGDATNEKLFFGSGTQLSVL.

V usage is TRBV6-5 and J usage is TRBJ2-2; 7 bases agree with TRBD2. The CDR3 sequence is 16 residues long. The V gene end was trimmed by 0 bases and the J gene end by 2 bases; junction bases not matched to a gene: 3. Germline CDR1 and CDR2: MNHEY and SVGAGI. DNA for the CDR3: TGTGCCAGCAGTTACTCTGGGACTATTAACACCGGGGAGCTGTTTTTT. Amino acids: CASSYSGTINTGELFF.